A single sample gave rise to the 14 T cell receptor beta chains below, sequenced in a study of blood T cell repertoires in COVID-19. Here immunoSEQ multiplex PCR was the method, and the copy in TCRdb shows in-frame clones only, minus some. The sample shows under 100,000 clones, more than 65% of them seen only once. Sequencing was performed on peripheral blood. The receptors were gathered from a woman older than 75 with active or convalescent COVID-19.

The table lists this clone with a few counts. The V and J genes are TRBV7-2 and TRBJ1-2; D not resolved. V was clipped by 5 bases and J by 1 base, with 8 bases between them. The CDR3 totals 13 residues. The germline V gene has CDR1 SGHTA and CDR2 FQGNSA. CDR3 protein: CASSPTFNYGYTF. DNA for the CDR3: TGTGCCAGCAGCCCCACTTTTAACTATGGCTACACCTTC.

This clone occurred once. V is TRBV29-1 and J is TRBJ1-2; weak D call: TRBD1 (5 bases). The length of the CDR3 is 14 residues. The V end lost 1 base, the J end lost 5 bases, and 14 bases lay between the germline ends. CDR1 and CDR2 from the germline V gene are SQVTM and ANQGSEA. The chain's CDR3 is CSVEGRAGSYGYTF. CDR3 sequence (DNA): TGCAGCGTTGAAGGGAGGGCAGGGTCATATGGCTACACCTTC.

This clone was counted only a few times. The rearrangement joins TRBV10-3 to TRBJ2-1, with a tentative D call TRBD2 (6 bases). There are 19 residues in the CDR3. Trimming stripped 4 bases from V and 0 bases from J, with 22 bases between. Germline V CDR1 and CDR2: ENHRY, SYGVKD. CDR3 loop: CAISAAGTHLGYSYNEQFF. The CDR3 DNA reads TGTGCCATCAGTGCAGCGGGTACCCATCTTGGGTACTCCTACAATGAGCAGTTCTTC.

The V and J genes are TRBV5-1 and TRBJ1-3; 9 positions agree with TRBD1. This CDR3 has 14 amino acids. Germline CDR1 reads SGHRS; CDR2 reads YFSETQ. Trimming at V came to 4 bases and at J to 4 bases, leaving 3 bases not matched to a gene. The CDR3 protein is CASSTGQGGNTIYF. The CDR3, as DNA: TGCGCCAGCAGCACCGGACAGGGGGGAAACACCATATATTTT.

The sample holds one count of this clone. V gene TRBV6-4 combines with J gene TRBJ2-6; D is ambiguous. The CDR3 length is 14 residues. The germline gives CDR1 MRHNA, CDR2 SNTAGT. With 6 bases removed from V and 2 bases from J, the gap between germline ends came to 8 bases. CDR3 sequence (DNA): TGTGCCAGCAGCCCTTCTCCTGGGGCCAACGTCCTGACTTTC. Translation gives CASSPSPGANVLTF.

This chain uses TRBV2 with TRBJ2-7; the D gene is possibly TRBD2 (5 bases). The germline CDR1 and CDR2 sequences are SNHLY and FYNNEI. This CDR3 has 13 residues. Trimming took off 7 bases at V and 2 bases at J, with 12 bases between the two ends. The CDR3 nucleotides are TGTGCCAGCACGTCAACGAGGGCCTACGAGCAGTACTTC. It encodes CASTSTRAYEQYF.

J is TRBJ2-5 and V is TRBV7-6; 7 bases match TRBD1. CDR3 size: 16 residues. Germline-derived CDR1 and CDR2 are SGHVS and FNYEAQ. J lost 0 bases, V lost 4 bases, and 8 bases had no gene match. This CDR3 is CASSYDRVPYQETQYF. In DNA, the CDR3 is TGTGCCAGCAGCTACGACAGGGTTCCGTACCAAGAGACCCAGTACTTC.

On this clone: Other DNA sequences from this sample encode an identical CDR3 as well. Written as DNA, the CDR3 is TGTGCCAGCGGTACTCGGGCAGGGCCTCATCTCCTGAGCAATCAGCCCCAGCATTTT. As protein: CASGTRAGPHLLSNQPQHF. V usage is TRBV21-1 and J usage is TRBJ1-5; the table names TRBD1, a call not compared with the DNA. TRBV21-1 is a pseudogene locus. The CDR3 spans 19 residues.

V is TRBV7-9 and J is TRBJ1-4; no clear D. Germline V CDR1 and CDR2: SEHNR, FQNEAQ (reference sequence). Deletions cut 1 base from V and 7 bases from J, with 7 bases between. This CDR3 has 13 amino acids. DNA of the CDR3: TGTGCCAGCAGCTTAGATGCGGGTGAAAAACTGTTTTTT. Amino acid sequence: CASSLDAGEKLFF.

The chain joins TRBV4-1 to TRBJ2-5, with D perhaps matching TRBD1 (6 bases). Per the germline V gene, CDR1 is MGHRA and CDR2 is YSYEKL. This CDR3 is built from 16 residues. The V end was cut by 4 bases, the J end by 1 base, with 16 bases between. CDR3 nucleotides: TGCGCCAGCAGCCCCCTCGGGGACAATTCCCAAGAGACCCAGTACTTC. Protein sequence: CASSPLGDNSQETQYF.

This clone has more than one count but fewer than ten. V is TRBV4-1 and J is TRBJ2-7; TRBD1 aligns across 8 bases. The germline V gene encodes CDR1 MGHRA and CDR2 YSYEKL. With 3 bases clipped from V and 2 bases from J, the junction kept 6 bases outside the gene matches. The CDR3 spans 15 residues. CDR3 protein: CASSQNTGGTYEQYF. The DNA of the CDR3 is TGCGCCAGCAGCCAGAATACAGGGGGTACCTACGAGCAGTACTTC.

The chain links TRBV15 to TRBJ2-7; 8 bases are shared with TRBD2. The length of the CDR3 is 15 residues. V lost 0 bases and J lost 4; bases outside the gene matches: 5. Germline loops: CDR1 LNHNV, CDR2 YYDKDF (reference sequence). CDR3 sequence (DNA): TGTGCCACCAGCAGAGATAGGTCGGGGGGGTACGAGCAGTACTTC. It encodes CATSRDRSGGYEQYF.

This chain links TRBV2 with TRBJ2-7; D gene ambiguous. CDR1 is SNHLY and CDR2 is FYNNEI in the germline V gene. V lost 5 bases and J 3 bases, leaving 11 bases between the germline ends. CDR3 size: 13 residues. The DNA of the CDR3 is TGTGCCAGCAGTACACCCATGATCTACGAGCAGTACTTC. Residues: CASSTPMIYEQYF.

This clone was seen repeatedly, ten times or more. The gene calls are TRBV3-1 (or the pseudogene TRBV3-2) and TRBJ1-6, with D possibly TRBD1 on 5 matching bases. V was trimmed by 1 base and J by 7 bases, leaving 14 bases between them. This CDR3 region has 16 residues. Germline assignment: CDR1 LGHDT and CDR2 YNNKEL (reference sequence). CDR3 nucleotide sequence: TGTGCCAGCAGCCAAGCTGAGCGGGACCCAAATTCACCCCTCCACTTT. This translates into CASSQAERDPNSPLHF.